Shown below are 26 T cell receptor beta chains from a single sample sequenced in a study of blood T cell repertoires in COVID-19. Sequencing used immunoSEQ multiplex PCR; TCRdb keeps in-frame clones, though not all of them. This sample carries about 90,000 clones, about nine tenths of them seen once, and the ten largest clones take more than 3%. The sample taken for sequencing was peripheral blood. These receptors all come from a woman between 65 and 79 years old with acute or convalescent COVID-19.

The V gene is TRBV10-2, the J gene TRBJ2-4; D remains ambiguous. Between the trimmed V and J ends, which lost 4 bases and 6 bases, there was a span of 7 bases. The CDR3 totals 12 residues. Per the germline V gene, CDR1 is WSHSY and CDR2 is SAAADI. This CDR3 reads CASSGGANIQYF. The CDR3 DNA reads TGCGCCAGCAGTGGAGGTGCAAACATTCAGTACTTC.

The V call is TRBV7-9, the J call TRBJ1-5, with TRBD1 matching over 10 bases. Germline CDR1 reads SEHNR; CDR2 reads FQNEAQ (reference sequence). Losses at the gene ends were 1 base for V and 4 bases for J; bases not matched to a gene: 4. The CDR3 contains 16 residues. DNA of the CDR3: TGTGCCAGCAGCTTAGAAGGGACAGGGGCAAATCAGCCCCAGCATTTT. The encoded protein is CASSLEGTGANQPQHF.

The chain is built from TRBV3-1 (or the pseudogene TRBV3-2) and TRBJ2-1, with a weak D call TRBD2 (6 bases). Germline CDR1 reads LGHDT; CDR2 reads YNNKEL (reference sequence). This CDR3 has 15 residues. Trimming shortened V by 4 bases and J by 13 bases, and 23 bases separated the two germline ends. The DNA for the CDR3 is TGTGCCAGCAGCCCCATATCATCTGCGGGGTTAGGTCAGTTCTTC. It yields the protein CASSPISSAGLGQFF.

The chain combines TRBV2 with TRBJ2-1, with 13 bases aligning to TRBD2. CDR1 and CDR2 from the germline V gene are SNHLY and FYNNEI. The CDR3 covers 18 residues. The J segment lost 8 bases and the V segment lost 5 bases, leaving 15 bases of the junction unmatched. The CDR3 protein is CASSTVGDGLAGDHEQFF. For the CDR3, the DNA is TGTGCCAGCAGTACGGTGGGGGATGGACTAGCGGGAGACCATGAGCAGTTCTTC. The full variable domain, completed using reference TRBV2 and TRBJ2-1, is EPEVTQTPSHQVTQMGQEVILRCVPISNHLYFYWYRQILGQKVEFLVSFYNNEISEKSEIFDDQFSVERPDGSNFTLKIRSTKLEDSAMYFCASSTVGDGLAGDHEQFFGPGTRLTVL.

V is TRBV6-1 and J is TRBJ1-3; maybe TRBD1 (6 bases). Trimming left V 0 bases short and J 1 base short, with 19 bases between. Germline CDR1 is MNHNS and CDR2 is SASEGT. The CDR3 length is 19 residues. In DNA, the CDR3 is TGTGCCAGCAGTGAAGCGTCTCGCTTGGGGGCGAAATCTGGAAACACCATATATTTT. Encoded protein: CASSEASRLGAKSGNTIYF.

The V call is TRBV7-9, the J call TRBJ2-5, with 7 bases matching TRBD1. The CDR3 loop spans 15 amino acids. V lost 4 bases, J lost 4 bases, and 9 bases stayed unmatched. Germline lookup yields CDR1 SEHNR and CDR2 FQNEAQ (reference sequence). The CDR3 bases are TGTGCCAGCAGCTCCCGGGCAGGGGGTAGAGAGACCCAGTACTTC. Its protein is CASSSRAGGRETQYF.

The chain recombines TRBV6-5 with TRBJ1-2, with TRBD1 identical over 9 bases. The germline gives CDR1 MNHEY, CDR2 SVGAGI. The CDR3 loop spans 15 amino acids. V lost 5 bases, J lost 4 bases, and 8 bases stayed unmatched. The CDR3 spells CASSRPGQGVYGYTF. The CDR3 DNA reads as TGTGCCAGCAGTCGTCCGGGACAGGGAGTCTATGGCTACACCTTC.

This chain joins TRBV6-6 and TRBJ2-5; D is perhaps TRBD1 (6 bases). Per germline, CDR1 MNHNY and CDR2 SVGAGI (reference sequence). V was cut by 7 bases and J by 0 bases, with 12 bases left in between. CDR3 length equals 14 residues. The CDR3 DNA reads TGTGCCAGCATGGGACACCAGTACCAAGAGACCCAGTACTTC. This codes for CASMGHQYQETQYF.

The chain recombines TRBV19 with TRBJ2-1; D may be TRBD1 (6 bases). The CDR3 is 15 amino acids. The germline V gene encodes CDR1 LNHDA and CDR2 SQIVND (reference sequence). The germline V and J ends were trimmed by 6 bases and 4 bases, with 16 bases remaining between them. The CDR3 sequence: CASSPDRDRYNEQFF. CDR3 DNA: TGTGCCAGTAGCCCGGACAGAGATCGTTACAATGAGCAGTTCTTC.

This chain uses TRBV19 with TRBJ2-1; 9 bases are shared with TRBD2. The J segment lost 7 bases and the V segment lost 5 bases, leaving 9 bases of the junction unmatched. Germline CDR1 LNHDA, CDR2 SQIVND (reference sequence). The CDR3 runs 15 residues. DNA of the CDR3: TGTGCCAGTAGTCCCTTAGCGGGAGCTAGGAATGAGCAGTTCTTC. Protein: CASSPLAGARNEQFF. The full variable domain, in which reference TRBV19 and TRBJ2-1 provide the parts outside the CDR3, is DGGITQSPKYLFRKEGQNVTLSCEQNLNHDAMYWYRQDPGQGLRLIYYSQIVNDFQKGDIAEGYSVSREKKESFPLTVTSAQKNPTAFYLCASSPLAGARNEQFFGPGTRLTVL.

This chain joins TRBV18 and TRBJ2-2; no clear D gene. The CDR3 totals 15 residues. CDR1 KGHSH and CDR2 LQKENI come from the germline V gene. The germline V and J ends were trimmed by 2 bases and 7 bases, with 14 bases remaining between them. The CDR3 DNA is TGTGCCAGCTCACCAGAGCAGGATGGAATCGGGGAGCTGTTTTTT. It specifies CASSPEQDGIGELFF.

The chain carries TRBV15 and TRBJ1-5; possibly TRBD1 for D (5 bases). Germline assignment: CDR1 LNHNV and CDR2 YYDKDF (reference sequence). The CDR3 is made up of 17 amino acids. V was clipped by 0 bases and J by 0 bases, with 12 bases between them. CDR3 sequence (DNA): TGTGCCACCAGCAGAGATTTAGGGGATTATAGCAATCAGCCCCAGCATTTT. It yields the protein CATSRDLGDYSNQPQHF.

The genes are TRBV30 and TRBJ1-2; D possibly corresponds to TRBD1 (5 bases). This CDR3 is built from 14 residues. Trimming cost V 5 bases and J 5 bases, with 18 bases left between them. Germline V CDR1 and CDR2: GTSNPN, SVGIG (reference sequence). CDR3 in amino acids: CAWERTPILYGYTF. CDR3 DNA: TGTGCCTGGGAGAGGACACCAATCCTATATGGCTACACCTTC.

The V gene is TRBV27, the J gene TRBJ2-3; weak D call: TRBD2 (6 bases). Trimming removed 2 bases at V and 5 bases at J, with 14 bases between. The CDR3 is 15 residues long. CDR1 and CDR2 (germline): MNHEY, SMNVEV (reference sequence). In DNA, the CDR3 is TGTGCCAGCAGTTTAGCGGGGTTGGGGGGAGATACGCAGTATTTT. It encodes CASSLAGLGGDTQYF.

This chain uses TRBV24-1 with TRBJ2-1, with 11 bases identical to TRBD2. CDR1 and CDR2 (germline): KGHDR, SFDVKD. J gave up 0 bases and V 1 base, and 7 bases lay outside the gene matches. This CDR3 is built from 19 residues. The CDR3 protein is CATSDFGTSGGGSYNEQFF. In nucleotides, the CDR3 is TGTGCCACCAGTGATTTCGGGACTAGCGGAGGGGGCTCCTACAATGAGCAGTTCTTC.

The chain joins TRBV2 to TRBJ2-7; D unresolved. Germline V CDR1 and CDR2: SNHLY, FYNNEI. The CDR3 extends over 12 amino acids. Trimming shortened V by 4 bases and J by 10 bases, and 14 bases separated the two germline ends. The CDR3 loop is CASSGAGQRQYV. CDR3 DNA sequence: TGTGCCAGCAGTGGCGCCGGCCAGCGTCAGTACGTC.

To note about this clone: Other DNA sequences in the sample encode the same CDR3. The chain is built from TRBV2 and TRBJ1-5, with D unresolved. The germline CDR1 and CDR2 sequences are SNHLY and FYNNEI. V lost 1 base and J 4 bases, leaving 20 bases between the germline ends. This CDR3 contains 18 residues. The CDR3 DNA reads TGTGCCAGCAGTGAAGGTGTCCAGGCGGGTAATAGTAATCAGCCCCAGCATTTT. It specifies CASSEGVQAGNSNQPQHF.

The genes are TRBV5-1 and TRBJ2-5; TRBD2 matches 8 bases. Germline CDR1 is SGHRS and CDR2 is YFSETQ. Trimming at V came to 4 bases and at J to 1 base, leaving 9 bases not matched to a gene. This CDR3 spans 16 amino acids. The CDR3 nucleotides are TGCGCCAGCAGCCGTTCGAGGAGCGGGGGCCAAGAGACCCAGTACTTC. Protein sequence: CASSRSRSGGQETQYF.

The chain uses TRBV27 and TRBJ2-1; 12 positions agree with TRBD2. The CDR3 totals 15 residues. Trimming cost V 8 bases and J 7 bases; bases outside gene matches: 9. Per the germline V gene, CDR1 is MNHEY and CDR2 is SMNVEV (reference sequence). CDR3: CASRSGTSGLNEQFF. CDR3 nucleotides: TGTGCCAGCCGTTCGGGGACTAGCGGGCTTAATGAGCAGTTCTTC.

The chain carries TRBV16 and TRBJ2-4; D call uncertain. Germline CDR1 reads KGHSY; CDR2 reads FQNENV. The V and J ends lost 0 bases and 6 bases respectively, with 9 bases between them. This CDR3 is built from 14 residues. CDR3 amino acids: CASSQSGEVNIQYF. DNA for the CDR3: TGTGCCAGCAGCCAATCGGGCGAAGTAAACATTCAGTACTTC. The whole variable domain, filled in from reference TRBV16 and TRBJ2-4, reads GEEVAQTPKHLVRGEGQKAKLYCAPIKGHSYVFWYQQVLKNEFKFLISFQNENVFDETGMPKERFSAKCLPNSPCSLEIQATKLEDSAVYFCASSQSGEVNIQYFGAGTRLSVL.

This chain joins TRBV7-2 and TRBJ2-1, with a tentative D call TRBD2 (6 bases). Deletions cut 2 bases from V and 6 bases from J, with 14 bases between. CDR1 is SGHTA, CDR2 FQGNSA, per germline. The CDR3 spans 15 residues. DNA of the CDR3: TGTGCCAGCAGCTTATCTAGCGTGGGTAGCAATGAGCAGTTCTTC. Protein product: CASSLSSVGSNEQFF.

This chain joins TRBV27 and TRBJ2-6; 11 bases line up with TRBD1. The V gene's germline CDR1 is MNHEY and CDR2 SMNVEV (reference sequence). The CDR3 covers 17 residues. The V gene end was trimmed by 3 bases and the J gene end by 0 bases; junction bases not matched to a gene: 1. CDR3 coding DNA: TGTGCCAGCAGTTTTGGGACAGGGGGCTCTGGGGCCAACGTCCTGACTTTC. Protein sequence: CASSFGTGGSGANVLTF.

This rearrangement joins TRBV19 to TRBJ2-6; 7 nucleotides line up with TRBD2. Germline lookup yields CDR1 LNHDA and CDR2 SQIVND (reference sequence). V shed 4 bases and J 4 bases; nucleotides not matched to a gene: 7. The CDR3 length is 16 residues. In nucleotides, the CDR3 is TGTGCCAGTAGTAATGCGGGAGCTCCCGGGGCCAACGTCCTGACTTTC. Amino acids: CASSNAGAPGANVLTF.

This clone appeared a few times. J is TRBJ1-6 and V is TRBV6-5; TRBD1 matches 8 bases. V was clipped by 4 bases and J by 7 bases; unmatched bases: 3. The CDR3 has 14 residues. In germline, CDR1 is MNHEY, CDR2 SVGAGI. This CDR3 is CASSSQGGNSPLHF. The DNA of the CDR3 is TGTGCCAGCAGTTCACAGGGGGGCAATTCACCCCTCCACTTT.

This chain uses TRBV4-2 with TRBJ2-1; 7 positions agree with TRBD2. Germline V CDR1 and CDR2: LGHNA, YNFKEQ. This CDR3 has 16 residues. Trimming removed 0 bases from V and 2 bases from J; junction bases left unmatched: 4. The CDR3 region is CASSQDETSTYNEQFF. The CDR3 DNA follows: TGTGCCAGCAGCCAAGATGAGACTAGCACCTACAATGAGCAGTTCTTC.

The rearrangement joins TRBV12-3 or TRBV12-4 to TRBJ2-7; TRBD1 agrees at 7 bases. The CDR3 sequence is 13 residues long. Trimming at V came to 5 bases and at J to 2 bases, leaving 3 bases not matched to a gene. CDR3 amino acids: CASSPTGTYEQYF. Written as DNA, the CDR3 is TGTGCCAGCAGTCCGACAGGGACCTACGAGCAGTACTTC.